Listed below are T cell receptor beta chains from one sample, sequenced in a study of regulatory T cells in long-lasting Graves disease. TCRdb recomputed calls from the multiplex PCR reads with MiXCR, one row per CDR3 protein. This sample has about 470,000 distinct CDR3 sequences, with around 21% found just once. This specimen consisted of peripheral blood mononuclear cells (PBMCs), obtained when the disease was refractory, from a patient treated with antithyroid drugs. These receptors all stem from a female donor with Graves disease. Each CDR3 is given with its conserved first and last residue. Each record gives: D gene, V gene, CDR3 protein. D genes are given only for firm matches.

TRBD2 | TRBV12-3/TRBV12-4 | CASSSPSGSRTDTQYF
TRBD2 | TRBV5-4 | CASSGGLTYEQYF
TRBD2 | TRBV4-1 | CASSHGGTSSYEQYF
- | TRBV20-1 | CSASKGLADTQYF
TRBD1 | TRBV7-2 | CANSHVTGPAGANVLTF
- | TRBV20-1 | CSARAERRNEKLFF
- | TRBV27 | CASSYTGRGNEKLFF
- | TRBV7-9 | CASSLAGQGYGYTF
- | TRBV29-1 | CSVEGPDGKNYGYTF
- | TRBV14 | CASRRRVNTEAFF
- | TRBV2 | CASKGVSNQPQHF
- | TRBV14 | CASRPRQNNSPLHF
- | TRBV11-1 | CASSLGSTVTQYF
TRBD1 | TRBV30 | CAWSARTGDEQYF
TRBD1 | TRBV9 | CASRPGTGSNYGYTF
- | TRBV20-1 | CSAREVDTIYF
TRBD1 | TRBV11-2 | CASSYTGGDTEAFF
- | TRBV29-1 | CSAQTSNQPQHF
TRBD2 | TRBV7-8 | CATGGREAYEQYF
TRBD1 | TRBV24-1 | CASTGKGEPNTGELFF